The 30 T cell receptor beta chains listed next were all sequenced from one sample in a study of T cell responses to AZD1222 COVID-19 vaccine. TCRdb's copy holds only in-frame clones and misses some; the assay was immunoSEQ multiplex PCR. The data show about 150,000 clones, roughly 90% seen once. Sequencing was performed on peripheral blood, taken on day 0 of AZD1222 vaccination. The receptors shown here come from an adult in good health.

V and J are TRBV24-1 and TRBJ1-2; D unclear. Trimming removed 0 bases at V and 14 bases at J, with 15 bases between. Germline V gives CDR1 KGHDR, CDR2 SFDVKD. There are 13 residues in the CDR3. The CDR3 loop reads CATSDLSGPSKTF. In DNA form, the CDR3 reads TGTGCCACCAGTGATTTGAGTGGCCCTTCAAAAACCTTC.

The chain links TRBV18 to TRBJ1-4, with D unresolved. Germline V lookup: CDR1 KGHSH, CDR2 LQKENI. This CDR3 contains 13 residues. V was shortened by 7 bases and J by 8 bases, with 14 bases between the two germline ends. CDR3 loop: CASLRAPGEKLFF. The CDR3 DNA follows: TGTGCCAGCTTGCGGGCCCCGGGGGAAAAACTGTTTTTT.

J is TRBJ2-2 and V is TRBV9; perhaps D is TRBD1 or TRBD2 (5 bases each). Deletions cut 3 bases from V and 1 base from J, with 16 bases between. Per the germline V gene, CDR1 is SGDLS and CDR2 is YYNGEE. The CDR3 has 17 residues. The CDR3 protein is CASSEKPGRLNTGELFF. CDR3 nucleotide sequence: TGTGCCAGCAGCGAAAAACCGGGACGGCTGAACACCGGGGAGCTGTTTTTT.

The V gene is TRBV19, the J gene TRBJ1-2; the match to TRBD1 covers 9 bases. After removal of 8 bases from V and 7 bases from J, the junction contained 8 bases not matched to a gene. This CDR3 comprises 13 residues. Germline V lookup: CDR1 LNHDA, CDR2 SQIVND (reference sequence). The CDR3, as DNA: TGTGCCAGTGGGGACAGGGCCAACGGTGGCTACACCTTC. It specifies CASGDRANGGYTF.

This clone was seen a single time. The chain joins TRBV20-1 to TRBJ2-1; 9 bases agree with TRBD2. The V gene's germline CDR1 is DFQATT and CDR2 SNEGSKA (reference sequence). V lost 3 bases to trimming and J lost 4 bases; unmatched junction nucleotides: 4. The CDR3 is 14 amino acids. CDR3 in amino acids: CSASAGGTYNEQFF. DNA of the CDR3: TGCAGTGCTAGTGCGGGAGGGACTTACAATGAGCAGTTCTTC.

The chain couples TRBV9 to TRBJ2-7, with 7 nucleotides matching TRBD2. J lost 2 bases, V lost 0 bases, and 5 bases had no gene match. Germline-derived CDR1 and CDR2 are SGDLS and YYNGEE. This CDR3 contains 15 residues. CDR3 sequence reads: CASSVGGRGAYEQYF. The CDR3, as DNA: TGTGCCAGCAGCGTAGGCGGCCGGGGGGCCTACGAGCAGTACTTC. Based on the CDR3 plus reference TRBV9 and TRBJ2-7, the full variable domain is DSGVTQTPKHLITATGQRVTLRCSPRSGDLSVYWYQQSLDQGLQFLIQYYNGEERAKGNILERFSAQQFPDLHSELNLSSLELGDSALYFCASSVGGRGAYEQYFGPGTRLTVT.

The V call is TRBV9, the J call TRBJ2-7, with D maybe TRBD2 (6 bases). Trimming left V 3 bases short and J 2 bases short, with 12 bases between. Looked up from germline, CDR1 is SGDLS and CDR2 is YYNGEE. The CDR3 length is 14 residues. The chain's CDR3 is CASSADGSAYEQYF. CDR3 in DNA: TGTGCCAGCAGCGCTGACGGGAGTGCCTACGAGCAGTACTTC.

The chain links TRBV5-1 to TRBJ1-2; D is uncertain. This CDR3 is built from 13 residues. Germline CDR1 reads SGHRS; CDR2 reads YFSETQ. V was cut by 0 bases and J by 8 bases, with 11 bases left in between. The CDR3 DNA sequence: TGCGCCAGCAGCTTGGGCGGGCCGGACGGCTACACCTTC. It yields the protein CASSLGGPDGYTF. Using reference TRBV5-1 and TRBJ1-2 for the parts outside the CDR3, the full variable domain is KAGVTQTPRYLIKTRGQQVTLSCSPISGHRSVSWYQQTPGQGLQFLFEYFSETQRNKGNFPGRFSGRQFSNSRSEMNVSTLELGDSALYLCASSLGGPDGYTFGSGTRLTVV.

The chain links TRBV4-1 to TRBJ1-1; no reliable D call. Germline CDR1 MGHRA, CDR2 YSYEKL. The CDR3 length is 11 residues. The germline V and J ends were trimmed by 3 bases and 6 bases, with 5 bases remaining between them. The CDR3 nucleotides are TGCGCCAGCAGCCAGGGCCCTGAAGCTTTCTTT. It encodes CASSQGPEAFF.

This clone occurred once. CDR3 in amino acids: CASKVRGGTEAFF. CDR3 DNA sequence: TGTGCCAGCAAAGTGAGGGGAGGGACTGAAGCTTTCTTT. The chain carries TRBV6-5 and TRBJ1-1, with D tentatively TRBD1 (5 bases). The CDR3 totals 13 residues. V lost 7 bases and J 5 bases, leaving 14 bases between the germline ends. CDR1 and CDR2 from the germline V gene are MNHEY and SVGAGI.

V gene TRBV3-1 (or the pseudogene TRBV3-2) combines with J gene TRBJ2-1, with D perhaps TRBD1 (5 bases). The germline V gene encodes CDR1 LGHDT and CDR2 YNNKEL (reference sequence). The CDR3 totals 19 residues. V was cut by 1 base and J by 1 base, with 20 bases left in between. The CDR3 region has the DNA TGTGCCAGCAGCCAAGTAGCAGGGTCGGGTTTAGGGTCCTACAATGAGCAGTTCTTC. It codes for CASSQVAGSGLGSYNEQFF.

This clone showed up just a few times. V usage is TRBV19 and J usage is TRBJ2-1; tentatively, D is TRBD2 (5 bases). V lost 10 bases to trimming and J lost 5 bases, with 24 bases between them. The CDR3 totals 16 residues. Germline values: CDR1 LNHDA, CDR2 SQIVND (reference sequence). The CDR3 sequence is CATSGWEIVPDNEQFF. In nucleotides, the CDR3 is TGTGCCACCTCTGGGTGGGAGATAGTCCCGGACAATGAGCAGTTCTTC.

The chain is built from TRBV27 and TRBJ2-6, with D possibly matching TRBD1 (5 bases). The V and J ends lost 4 bases and 2 bases respectively, with 9 bases between them. Germline lookup yields CDR1 MNHEY and CDR2 SMNVEV (reference sequence). CDR3 length equals 15 residues. In DNA, the CDR3 is TGTGCCAGCAGTTATACAGGCACTGGGGCCAACGTCCTGACTTTC. Its protein is CASSYTGTGANVLTF.

This sequence joins TRBV5-1 and TRBJ2-1; possible D gene TRBD2, 6 bases. This CDR3 is built from 16 residues. The germline V gene has CDR1 SGHRS and CDR2 YFSETQ. V was shortened by 1 base and J by 1 base, with 12 bases between the two germline ends. The DNA of the CDR3 is TGCGCCAGCAGCTTGTCCAGGGCGGGATCCTACAATGAGCAGTTCTTC. It codes for CASSLSRAGSYNEQFF.

The J gene is TRBJ1-5, the V gene TRBV24-1; D unresolved. Between the trimmed V and J ends, which lost 10 bases and 2 bases, there was a span of 14 bases. Germline-derived CDR1 and CDR2 are KGHDR and SFDVKD. This CDR3 comprises 14 residues. CDR3 sequence (DNA): TGTGCCACGAGCGACACGCGAGGCAATCAGCCCCAGCATTTT. Translation gives CATSDTRGNQPQHF.

The V call is TRBV5-1, the J call TRBJ1-1, with unresolved D. Trimming pared 4 bases from V and 1 base from J, leaving 11 bases between. Per germline, CDR1 SGHRS and CDR2 YFSETQ. The CDR3 runs to 14 residues. This chain's CDR3 is CASSVRTENTEAFF. As DNA, the CDR3 is TGCGCCAGCAGCGTTAGGACGGAGAACACTGAAGCTTTCTTT.

The rearrangement links TRBV5-1 to TRBJ1-4; D not resolved. Looked up from germline, CDR1 is SGHRS and CDR2 is YFSETQ. This CDR3 contains 15 residues. Trimming removed 4 bases at V and 0 bases at J, with 10 bases between. The CDR3 coding sequence is TGCGCCAGCAGCGCTAGGGCGGCAACTAATGAAAAACTGTTTTTT. Translation gives CASSARAATNEKLFF.

The rearrangement links TRBV2 to TRBJ1-5; 7 bases fit TRBD1. The length of the CDR3 is 15 residues. Trimming at V came to 4 bases and at J to 6 bases, leaving 9 bases not matched to a gene. Germline loops: CDR1 SNHLY, CDR2 FYNNEI. The chain's CDR3 is CASSARETGLQPQHF. CDR3 nucleotides: TGTGCCAGCAGTGCGCGGGAGACAGGGCTTCAGCCCCAGCATTTT.

The chain uses TRBV24-1 and TRBJ2-1; 12 nucleotides align to TRBD2. The CDR3 extends over 15 amino acids. J gave up 11 bases and V 5 bases, and 9 bases lay outside the gene matches. Looked up from germline, CDR1 is KGHDR and CDR2 is SFDVKD. CDR3 protein: CATSAVGLAGRQQFF. In DNA, the CDR3 is TGTGCCACCAGTGCCGTGGGACTAGCGGGCCGCCAGCAGTTCTTC.

V is TRBV9 and J is TRBJ2-1, with 13 bases identical to TRBD2. J lost 12 bases, V lost 4 bases, and 16 bases had no gene match. Germline CDR1 and CDR2: SGDLS and YYNGEE. This CDR3 is built from 17 residues. As DNA, the CDR3 is TGTGCCAGCAGCCCCACGCTACTAGCGGGAGGGCCAAACGGGCAGTTCTTC. This gives the protein CASSPTLLAGGPNGQFF.

The count of this clone is one. The CDR3 DNA sequence: TGCGCCAGCAGCCAAGGACAGGGAAGAGGACCCTACGAGCAGTACTTC. Translation gives CASSQGQGRGPYEQYF. The chain has TRBV4-1 and TRBJ2-7; 7 bases line up with TRBD1. The CDR3 has 16 residues. Germline assignment: CDR1 MGHRA and CDR2 YSYEKL. Trimming at V came to 1 base and at J to 2 bases, leaving 8 bases not matched to a gene.

The chain recombines TRBV10-3 with TRBJ2-1, with TRBD2 identical over 7 bases. CDR3 length equals 14 residues. The ends lost 8 bases at V and 10 bases at J; junction bases unmatched: 14. Germline CDR1 ENHRY, CDR2 SYGVKD. The CDR3 nucleotides read TGTGCCATCCGAGGAAGCACGGGGGAGGGGGAGCAGTTCTTC. It specifies CAIRGSTGEGEQFF.

Worth noting for this clone: One junction end disagrees with the germline gene, perhaps due to a read error. This chain connects TRBV5-5 to TRBJ2-7; D is uncertain. This CDR3 is built from 15 residues. Per germline, CDR1 SGHKS and CDR2 YYEKEE (reference sequence). In DNA form, the CDR3 reads TGTGCCAGCAGCCGAATAGGATCTTCCTCCTACGGGCAGTACTTC. It specifies CASSRIGSSSYGQYF.

The V call is TRBV5-6, the J call TRBJ1-4; perhaps TRBD1 as D (5 bases). The germline V and J ends were trimmed by 4 bases and 8 bases, with 24 bases remaining between them. Germline CDR1 reads SGHDT; CDR2 reads YYEEEE. This CDR3 comprises 17 residues. The CDR3 nucleotides read TGTGCCAGCAGCGGAACAGATGTACAGGTCGGAGGGGAAAAACTGTTTTTT. Translating it yields CASSGTDVQVGGEKLFF.

Concerning this clone: In the same sample, other DNA sequences code for this CDR3. The chain has TRBV6-2 or TRBV6-3 and TRBJ2-7; 12 nucleotides agree with TRBD2. CDR1 is MNHEY, CDR2 SVGEGT, per germline. The CDR3 spans 14 residues. The ends lost 2 bases at V and 4 bases at J; junction bases unmatched: 0. CDR3 sequence (DNA): TGTGCCAGCAGTTACGGGACTAGCGGGTACGAGCAGTACTTC. Its protein product is CASSYGTSGYEQYF.

J is TRBJ2-7 and V is TRBV14, with D perhaps matching TRBD1 or TRBD2 (5 bases each). Trimming removed 6 bases at V and 2 bases at J, with 11 bases between. The CDR3 consists of 13 residues. The germline V gene has CDR1 SGHDN and CDR2 FVKESK. The CDR3 region is CASSQGGPYEQYF. For the CDR3, the DNA is TGTGCCAGCAGTCAGGGCGGGCCCTACGAGCAGTACTTC.

The chain has TRBV4-2 and TRBJ1-2, with 7 bases fitting TRBD1. Germline V gene data show CDR1 as LGHNA and CDR2 as YNFKEQ. This CDR3 is 18 amino acids long. Losses at the gene ends were 4 bases for V and 4 bases for J; bases not matched to a gene: 18. In DNA, the CDR3 is TGTGCCAGCAGCCTCCCCGAGGCAGGGGGTGCGCCCTTCTATGGCTACACCTTC. This encodes CASSLPEAGGAPFYGYTF.

For the CDR3, the DNA is TGCGCCAGCAGCTTAATAGACGAGCAGTACTTC. Its translation is CASSLIDEQYF. The J gene is TRBJ2-7, the V gene TRBV5-1; no clear D gene. The germline V and J ends were trimmed by 2 bases and 5 bases, with 5 bases remaining between them. Per the germline V gene, CDR1 is SGHRS and CDR2 is YFSETQ. The CDR3 covers 11 residues.

The count of this clone is one. The chain links TRBV7-6 to TRBJ1-5; D unresolved. Trimming shortened V by 3 bases and J by 5 bases, and 8 bases separated the two germline ends. The CDR3 has 13 amino acids. CDR1 is SGHVS and CDR2 is FNYEAQ in the germline V gene. The CDR3 nucleotides read TGTGCCAGCAGCTTGCACCCCGATCAGCCCCAGCATTTT. Its translation: CASSLHPDQPQHF.

This chain links TRBV7-2 with TRBJ1-1, with a possible D match to TRBD1 (5 bases). This CDR3 is built from 15 residues. Trimming stripped 3 bases from V and 3 bases from J, with 14 bases between. CDR1 and CDR2 (germline): SGHTA, FQGNSA. The CDR3 loop reads CASSFPTAPDTEAFF. The CDR3 nucleotides read TGTGCCAGCAGCTTCCCGACAGCCCCCGACACTGAAGCTTTCTTT.